A selection of T cell receptor beta chains follows, all from one sample in a study of blood T cell repertoires in COVID-19. Data came from immunoSEQ multiplex PCR; TCRdb stores just in-frame clones and leaves some out. The sample has over 150,000 clones, roughly 90% seen once. What was sequenced was peripheral blood. Receptors were obtained from a man aged 50 to 60 with COVID-19, enrolled during active disease. Both conserved end residues are part of each CDR3. D genes are given only for firm matches. Clone size appears in some rows only: once, few, many, or a class for an expanded clone.

TRBV27	TRBD1	TRBJ2-7	15	.	CASSPWDRGTDEQYF	TGTGCCAGCAGTCCCTGGGACAGGGGGACCGACGAGCAGTACTTC
TRBV6-5	.	TRBJ1-1	15	.	CASRPHGQQNTEAFF	TGTGCCAGCAGGCCCCACGGACAACAGAACACTGAAGCTTTCTTT
TRBV3-1/TRBV3-2	TRBD2	TRBJ2-3	15	.	CASSPTSADTDTQYF	TGTGCCAGCAGCCCCACTAGCGCCGACACAGATACGCAGTATTTT
TRBV7-6	TRBD1	TRBJ2-2	13	.	CASSITGVGELFF	TGTGCCAGCAGCATTACAGGGGTCGGGGAGCTGTTTTTT
TRBV10-3	TRBD2	TRBJ2-1	17	.	CAISGTTVAGELNEQFF	TGTGCCATCAGTGGAACGACCGTAGCGGGAGAGTTGAATGAGCAGTTCTTC
TRBV5-4	TRBD1	TRBJ2-7	13	.	CASSWDSNGEQYF	TGTGCCAGCAGCTGGGACAGCAATGGCGAGCAGTACTTC
TRBV27	TRBD1	TRBJ1-4	15	.	CASRYWTGGEEQLFF	TGTGCCAGCAGGTATTGGACAGGGGGCGAAGAACAACTGTTTTTT
TRBV3-1/TRBV3-2	.	TRBJ2-5	13	.	CASSQDLRETQYF	TGTGCCAGCAGCCAAGATCTGCGGGAGACCCAGTACTTC
TRBV24-1	TRBD2	TRBJ2-1	15	.	CATSPSGSPGDEQFF	TGTGCCACCAGTCCTAGCGGGAGCCCGGGCGATGAGCAGTTCTTC
TRBV5-1	.	TRBJ2-3	16	.	CASSNPKGRMLDTQYF	TGCGCCAGCAGCAATCCCAAGGGGCGCATGTTAGATACGCAGTATTTT
TRBV28	.	TRBJ1-5	13	few	CASLGDSNQPQHF	TGTGCCAGCCTCGGTGATAGCAATCAGCCCCAGCATTTT
TRBV28	.	TRBJ2-7	15	.	CASRPQGFSSYEQYF	TGTGCCAGCAGGCCCCAGGGATTTAGCTCCTACGAGCAGTACTTC
TRBV15	.	TRBJ1-3	13	.	CATSSNSGNTIYF	TGTGCCACCAGCAGCAACTCTGGAAACACCATATATTTT
TRBV18	TRBD1	TRBJ2-1	15	.	CASSIDRGRNNEQFF	TGTGCCAGCTCGATAGACAGGGGGCGGAACAATGAGCAGTTCTTC
TRBV27	.	TRBJ2-3	12	few	CASSTQRGTQYF	TGTGCCAGCAGTACCCAGAGAGGGACGCAGTATTTT
TRBV10-3	TRBD2	TRBJ2-1	18	once	CAITPLAGGPGGDNEQFF	TGTGCCATCACTCCCCTAGCGGGGGGGCCCGGGGGCGACAATGAGCAGTTCTTC
TRBV9	.	TRBJ1-4	15	.	CASSVREGFGEKLFF	TGTGCCAGCAGCGTAAGGGAGGGGTTTGGTGAAAAACTGTTTTTT
TRBV18	TRBD2	TRBJ2-5	15	.	CASSLQTSGTETQYF	TGTGCCAGCTCACTACAGACTAGCGGGACAGAGACCCAGTACTTC
TRBV5-1	TRBD1	TRBJ2-6	18	.	CASSLSGQDSSGANVLTF	TGCGCCAGCAGCTTATCGGGACAGGACAGCTCTGGGGCCAACGTCCTGACTTTC
TRBV24-1	.	TRBJ2-1	17	.	CATSDRTGTGSYNEQFF	TGTGCCACCAGTGATCGCACCGGGACTGGCTCCTACAATGAGCAGTTCTTC
TRBV5-1	.	TRBJ1-1	15	.	CASSPSEVGNTEAFF	TGCGCCAGCAGCCCTTCCGAGGTAGGGAACACTGAAGCTTTCTTT
TRBV12-3/TRBV12-4	.	TRBJ1-1	13	.	CASSLLAGTEAFF	TGTGCCAGCAGTTTGCTGGCAGGGACTGAAGCTTTCTTT
TRBV7-9	.	TRBJ1-5	15	.	CASSLNAGGNQPQHF	TGTGCCAGCAGCTTAAACGCCGGAGGCAATCAGCCCCAGCATTTT
TRBV7-2	.	TRBJ1-2	16	few	CASSSLQIRAGYGYTF	TGTGCCAGCAGCTCCCTTCAGATCAGGGCTGGTTATGGCTACACCTTC
TRBV30	.	TRBJ1-1	14	.	CAWSVPDMNTEAFF	TGTGCCTGGAGTGTTCCGGACATGAACACTGAAGCTTTCTTT
TRBV7-9	.	TRBJ1-6	14	.	CASSLQTNNSPLHF	TGTGCCAGCAGCCTCCAGACTAATAATTCACCCCTCCACTTT
TRBV19	.	TRBJ2-3	12	.	CASSLSGDTQYF	TGTGCCAGTAGCCTCTCGGGAGATACGCAGTATTTT
TRBV11-2	TRBD2	TRBJ2-2	17	once	CASSLLAGGINTGELFF	TGTGCCAGCAGCTTACTAGCGGGGGGGATAAACACCGGGGAGCTGTTTTTT
TRBV28	TRBD1	TRBJ1-5	15	.	CASRPGQRLSQPQHF	TGTGCCAGCAGACCGGGACAGCGTCTAAGTCAGCCCCAGCATTTT
TRBV27	TRBD1	TRBJ1-5	15	.	CVSSLAGGGNQPQHF	TGTGTCAGCAGTTTGGCAGGGGGTGGCAATCAGCCCCAGCATTTT